A selection of T cell receptor beta chains follows, all from one sample in a study of CD4 T cell repertoires in COVID-19. Only in-frame clones appear in the TCRdb table, and some are missing; sequencing was by immunoSEQ multiplex PCR. In the table there are around 22,000 clones, around 86% of which are singletons. This specimen was central memory CD4+ T cells from blood, taken before the COVID-19 pandemic. Receptor source: a human donor who had COVID-19. The CDR3 runs from the conserved cysteine through the conserved F or W. Fields, in order: CDR3 protein, CDR3 DNA, V gene, D gene, J gene, clone size. A D gene is named only where the DNA matches it firmly. The size of a clone is reported for some rows only, either as once, few or many, or as a class for expanded clones.

CASQPGGTLQETQYF | TGCGCCAGTCAGCCGGGAGGGACTCTGCAAGAGACCCAGTACTTC | TRBV5-1 | TRBD2 | TRBJ2-5 | -
CASSLAPDRSNSPLHF | TGCGCCAGCAGCTTGGCCCCGGACAGGAGTAATTCACCCCTCCACTTT | TRBV5-1 | TRBD1 | TRBJ1-6 | -
CASSLSGTSYETQYF | TGCGCCAGCAGCCTCTCCGGGACTAGCTATGAGACCCAGTACTTC | TRBV5-1 | TRBD2 | TRBJ2-5 | -
CASSLAQNTEAFF | TGCGCCAGCAGCTTGGCCCAGAACACTGAAGCTTTCTTT | TRBV5-1 | - | TRBJ1-1 | -
CASSSSGRAYNEQFF | TGTGCCAGCAGCTCTAGCGGGAGGGCCTACAATGAGCAGTTCTTC | TRBV5-4 | TRBD2 | TRBJ2-1 | -
CASNPLDRPLGGYTF | TGTGCCAGCAATCCACTCGACAGACCCCTGGGGGGCTACACCTTC | TRBV5-5 | - | TRBJ1-2 | -
CATRSAGNNQPQHF | TGTGCGACCAGATCGGCAGGGAACAATCAGCCCCAGCATTTT | TRBV2 | - | TRBJ1-5 | -
CASSTTGRSGANVLTF | TGTGCCAGCAGTACCACGGGTCGCTCTGGGGCCAACGTCCTGACTTTC | TRBV27 | - | TRBJ2-6 | -
CASSLSTNYGYTF | TGTGCCAGCAGCCTGTCCACAAACTATGGCTACACCTTC | TRBV11-2 | - | TRBJ1-2 | -
CSVLRQDTSYEQYF | TGCAGCGTCCTCAGGCAGGACACCTCCTACGAGCAGTACTTC | TRBV29-1 | - | TRBJ2-7 | -
CASSSRTGVVGNQPQHF | TGTGCCAGCAGCTCGCGGACAGGGGTCGTTGGGAATCAGCCCCAGCATTTT | TRBV5-8 | TRBD1 | TRBJ1-5 | -
CASSLGEGAGEQYF | TGTGCCAGCAGCTTAGGAGAGGGGGCAGGGGAGCAGTACTTC | TRBV11-3 | TRBD1 | TRBJ2-7 | -
CASSRDRVRATEAFF | TGTGCCAGCAGCCGGGACAGGGTTCGGGCCACTGAAGCTTTCTTT | TRBV7-8 | TRBD1 | TRBJ1-1 | -
CASSPQQGARDYGYTF | TGTGCCAGTAGTCCCCAACAGGGGGCGAGGGACTATGGCTACACCTTC | TRBV19 | TRBD1 | TRBJ1-2 | -
CASSGPGQGTGELFF | TGCGCCAGCAGCGGCCCGGGACAGGGAACCGGGGAGCTGTTTTTT | TRBV5-1 | TRBD1 | TRBJ2-2 | -
CASSWTTQGENTEAFF | TGCGCCAGCAGCTGGACCACACAGGGGGAGAACACTGAAGCTTTCTTT | TRBV5-1 | TRBD1 | TRBJ1-1 | -
CASSYEYRAAGNTIYF | TGTGCCAGCAGTTACGAGTACAGGGCGGCTGGAAACACCATATATTTT | TRBV6-5 | - | TRBJ1-3 | few
CASSLAGGELFF | TGCGCCAGCAGCTTGGCGGGCGGGGAGCTGTTTTTT | TRBV5-1 | - | TRBJ2-2 | -
CAIIKWEGSYEQYF | TGTGCAATCATAAAATGGGAGGGCTCCTACGAGCAGTACTTC | TRBV6-1 | TRBD2 | TRBJ2-7 | -
CASSPLGGETGELFF | TGTGCCAGCAGCCCACTAGGAGGGGAGACCGGGGAGCTGTTTTTT | TRBV7-3 | - | TRBJ2-2 | -
CASYSGSSTDTQYF | TGTGCCAGCTATAGCGGATCTAGCACAGATACGCAGTATTTT | TRBV2 | - | TRBJ2-3 | -
CASSHRATNEKLFF | TGTGCCAGCTCACACAGGGCAACTAATGAAAAACTGTTTTTT | TRBV18 | - | TRBJ1-4 | -
CASSQTGVGHSGNTIYF | TGTGCCAGCAGCCAAACGGGGGTAGGCCACTCTGGAAACACCATATATTTT | TRBV7-9 | - | TRBJ1-3 | -
CASSLGQLNTEAFF | TGTGCCAGCAGCCTGGGACAGTTGAACACTGAAGCTTTCTTT | TRBV7-9 | TRBD1 | TRBJ1-1 | -